The following is a T cell receptor (beta chain) sequence with its context. Libraries were prepared by immunoSEQ multiplex PCR; TCRdb keeps only in-frame clonotypes and omits some of them. The table shows approximately 47,000 clones, with 85% to 95% occurring only once. The sample originates from a study of T cell changes during pregnancy in multiple sclerosis. CDR1 is ENHRY and CDR2 is SYGVKD in the germline V gene. There are 15 residues in the CDR3. Trimming removed 2 bases from V and 3 bases from J; junction bases left unmatched: 6. The origin of this receptor is a female donor with multiple sclerosis, enrolled in a pregnancy study. The source was CD4+ T cells from peripheral blood mononuclear cells, collected in the first trimester of pregnancy. The V and J genes are TRBV10-3 and TRBJ2-5; 7 bases map to TRBD1. CDR3 region: CAISEGPGQKETQYF. CDR3 sequence (DNA): TGTGCCATCAGTGAGGGGCCGGGACAGAAAGAGACCCAGTACTTC.